Below are 24 T cell receptor beta chains sequenced from a single sample in a study of cytomegalovirus exposure and HLA in healthy donors. The PCR used 60 Vbeta and 13 Jbeta primers. This table comes from immunoSEQ multiplex PCR, and its TCRdb copy is limited to in-frame clones, with some not included. The sample yields roughly 150,000 clones, 76% seen once. The sample taken for sequencing was PBMCs. Receptors were obtained from a male donor in good health and CMV-seronegative.

The V gene is TRBV6-6, the J gene TRBJ1-5; 10 positions agree with TRBD1. There are 15 residues in the CDR3. CDR1 MNHNY and CDR2 SVGAGI come from the germline V gene (reference sequence). The V segment lost 6 bases and the J segment 8 bases; nucleotides outside the gene matches: 10. The CDR3 region is CASSRRQGAWEPQHF. The CDR3 DNA reads as TGTGCCAGCAGCCGGAGACAGGGGGCCTGGGAGCCCCAGCATTTT.

The chain joins TRBV28 to TRBJ2-7, with 8 bases lining up with TRBD1. J was trimmed by 8 bases and V by 5 bases; bases with no gene match: 14. Germline CDR1 MDHEN, CDR2 SYDVKM. This CDR3 contains 15 residues. The CDR3 sequence: CASSPGGPSTLKQYF. CDR3 bases: TGTGCCAGCAGTCCAGGGGGCCCCTCTACTTTGAAGCAGTACTTC.

The rearrangement links TRBV5-6 to TRBJ2-1; 12 bases align to TRBD1. V lost 3 bases, J lost 8 bases, and 15 bases stayed unmatched. CDR1 is SGHDT and CDR2 is YYEEEE in the germline V gene. The CDR3 contains 18 residues. The CDR3 region is CASSWGQGAILSGDEQFF. The CDR3 coding sequence is TGTGCCAGCAGCTGGGGACAGGGGGCAATTCTATCGGGGGATGAGCAGTTCTTC.

J is TRBJ2-2 and V is TRBV5-1, with D possibly matching TRBD1 (6 bases). The CDR3 has 13 amino acids. V was pared by 4 bases and J by 6 bases, with 10 bases between. Germline V gene lookup returns CDR1 SGHRS and CDR2 YFSETQ. The CDR3, as DNA: TGCGCCAGCAGCCCCCAGGGGTCCGGGGAGCTGTTTTTT. Protein product: CASSPQGSGELFF.

This rearrangement joins TRBV19 to TRBJ1-1; no clear D. CDR1 LNHDA and CDR2 SQIVND come from the germline V gene (reference sequence). This CDR3 contains 12 residues. V was trimmed by 6 bases and J by 2 bases, leaving 7 bases between them. The CDR3 protein is CASRTGNTEAFF. CDR3 sequence (DNA): TGTGCCAGTAGGACGGGTAACACTGAAGCTTTCTTT.

Turning to this clone: An end of the junction does not agree with germline; a read error may underlie this. Other DNA sequences in the same sample also yield this CDR3. The chain joins TRBV19 to TRBJ1-4, with D unclear. The germline V gene encodes CDR1 LNHDA and CDR2 SQIVND (reference sequence). CDR3 length: 15 residues. In nucleotides, the CDR3 is TGTGCCAGTAGTATGATAGCAGCAACTAATGAAAAGCTGTTTTTT. It yields the protein CASSMIAATNEKLFF. Looking up the rest from reference TRBV19 and TRBJ1-4 gives the full variable domain: DGGITQSPKYLFRKEGQNVTLSCEQNLNHDAMYWYRQDPGQGLRLIYYSQIVNDFQKGDIAEGYSVSREKKESFPLTVTSAQKNPTAFYLCASSMIAATNEKLFFGSGTQLSVL.

The gene calls are TRBV28 and TRBJ1-1; D remains unclear. The germline CDR1 and CDR2 sequences are MDHEN and SYDVKM. The CDR3 sequence is 13 residues long. V shed 2 bases and J shed 0 bases, with 4 bases lying between them. The CDR3 protein is CASSLTVNTEAFF. CDR3 bases: TGTGCCAGCAGTTTAACAGTGAACACTGAAGCTTTCTTT. Supplemented by reference TRBV28 and TRBJ1-1, the full variable domain reads DVKVTQSSRYLVKRTGEKVFLECVQDMDHENMFWYRQDPGLGLRLIYFSYDVKMKEKGDIPEGYSVSREKKERFSLILESASTNQTSMYLCASSLTVNTEAFFGQGTRLTVV.

The chain couples TRBV6-1 to TRBJ2-5, with a weak D call TRBD2 (6 bases). CDR1 and CDR2 (germline): MNHNS, SASEGT. The length of the CDR3 is 17 residues. V was trimmed by 3 bases and J by 3 bases, leaving 20 bases between them. This CDR3 is CASSDGGATKGEETQYF. DNA for the CDR3: TGTGCCAGCAGTGACGGCGGGGCGACCAAAGGGGAAGAGACCCAGTACTTC.

The chain couples TRBV14 to TRBJ1-1; D is possibly TRBD1 (5 bases). Germline CDR1 and CDR2: SGHDN and FVKESK. Trimming left V 1 base short and J 4 bases short, with 16 bases between. This CDR3 spans 16 amino acids. The CDR3 DNA follows: TGTGCCAGCAGCCAAGTTTTTGGGGGACTTGGCACTGAAGCTTTCTTT. Its translation is CASSQVFGGLGTEAFF.

The chain uses TRBV5-6 and TRBJ1-5, with 7 bases matching TRBD1. The CDR3 is 14 residues long. V shed 1 base, J shed 4 bases, and the junction held 2 bases outside the gene matches. Germline CDR1 and CDR2: SGHDT and YYEEEE. The CDR3 here is CASSLLRGNQPQHF. As DNA, the CDR3 is TGTGCCAGCAGCTTGCTCAGGGGGAATCAGCCCCAGCATTTT.

The sample holds a few counts of this clone. One end of the junction is discordant with germline, which a read error may explain. The chain recombines TRBV15 with TRBJ1-2; possibly TRBD1 for D (5 bases). Germline assignment: CDR1 LNHNV and CDR2 YYDKDF (reference sequence). This CDR3 is built from 12 residues. The CDR3 DNA reads as TGTGCCACCAGCAGAGATGAGGCAGGGCTTTACTTC. Amino acids: CATSRDEAGLYF.

The chain combines TRBV28 with TRBJ1-1, with TRBD1 as a possible D gene (6 bases). With 2 bases removed from V and 1 base from J, the gap between germline ends came to 11 bases. In germline, CDR1 is MDHEN, CDR2 SYDVKM. The CDR3 spans 15 residues. CDR3 coding DNA: TGTGCCAGCAGTTTAGGGGGGGCACGGAACACTGAAGCTTTCTTT. Its protein product is CASSLGGARNTEAFF. Supplemented by reference TRBV28 and TRBJ1-1, the full variable domain reads DVKVTQSSRYLVKRTGEKVFLECVQDMDHENMFWYRQDPGLGLRLIYFSYDVKMKEKGDIPEGYSVSREKKERFSLILESASTNQTSMYLCASSLGGARNTEAFFGQGTRLTVV.

The J gene is TRBJ2-1, the V gene TRBV6-4, with D possibly matching TRBD2 (7 bases). The germline gives CDR1 MRHNA, CDR2 SNTAGT. CDR3 length equals 14 residues. V was clipped by 3 bases and J by 8 bases, with 14 bases between them. The CDR3 is CASSERGGWDEQFF. CDR3 DNA sequence: TGTGCCAGCAGTGAAAGGGGGGGTTGGGATGAGCAGTTCTTC.

The chain has TRBV11-2 and TRBJ2-1; D is possibly TRBD2 (6 bases). The germline CDR1 and CDR2 sequences are SGHAT and FQNNGV. The ends were cut back, 5 bases at V and 5 bases at J, with 10 bases in the middle. The CDR3 runs to 13 residues. The DNA for the CDR3 is TGTGCCAGCAGCCCGGGACTCAACAATGAGCAGTTCTTC. Protein: CASSPGLNNEQFF.

The V gene is TRBV19, the J gene TRBJ2-5, with 9 bases identical to TRBD2. The CDR3 has 15 amino acids. V lost 7 bases, J lost 4 bases, and 10 bases stayed unmatched. The germline V gene encodes CDR1 LNHDA and CDR2 SQIVND (reference sequence). In DNA form, the CDR3 reads TGTGCCAGTACTCCGAGCGGGGGGCGCGGAGAGACCCAGTACTTC. This encodes CASTPSGGRGETQYF.

This clone has only one observation. The gene calls are TRBV7-9 and TRBJ2-7; 12 positions match TRBD2. Germline V gene sequence: CDR1 SEHNR, CDR2 FQNEAQ (reference sequence). The V gene end was trimmed by 4 bases and the J gene end by 4 bases; junction bases not matched to a gene: 8. The CDR3 has 16 residues. CDR3 in amino acids: CASSSSPTSGRYEQYF. DNA of the CDR3: TGTGCCAGCAGCTCAAGCCCGACTAGCGGGAGATACGAGCAGTACTTC.

V is TRBV28 and J is TRBJ1-2, with TRBD1 identical over 10 bases. This CDR3 comprises 16 residues. Germline CDR1 reads MDHEN; CDR2 reads SYDVKM. The ends lost 3 bases at V and 2 bases at J; junction bases unmatched: 6. DNA for the CDR3: TGTGCCAGCAGTTTGACAGGGGGCTTAAAAAACTATGGCTACACCTTC. As protein: CASSLTGGLKNYGYTF.

About this clone: The identical CDR3 is also encoded by other nucleotide sequences in the sample. The J gene is TRBJ1-2, the V gene TRBV30; TRBD1 matches 8 bases. Unmatched junction bases numbered 5, after V lost 5 bases and J lost 6 bases. Per the germline V gene, CDR1 is GTSNPN and CDR2 is SVGIG (reference sequence). This CDR3 is built from 12 residues. CDR3 sequence (DNA): TGTGCCTGGGACAGGGGATCTGATGGCTACACCTTC. Encoded protein: CAWDRGSDGYTF.

This chain joins TRBV6-1 and TRBJ2-3, with 8 bases that match TRBD1. V dropped 7 bases and J dropped 5; count of bases not matched to a gene: 2. Germline assignment: CDR1 MNHNS and CDR2 SASEGT. There are 12 residues in the CDR3. CDR3 nucleotides: TGTGCCAGCACCACAGGGGGAGATACGCAGTATTTT. It encodes CASTTGGDTQYF.

A single count supports this clone. The rearrangement joins TRBV7-9 to TRBJ1-2; perhaps TRBD1 as D (6 bases). CDR3 length equals 12 residues. CDR1 and CDR2 from the germline V gene are SEHNR and FQNEAQ (reference sequence). The V end was cut by 4 bases, the J end by 4 bases, with 7 bases between. In DNA form, the CDR3 reads TGTGCCAGCAGCTCCAGGGGCTATGGCTACACCTTC. Translating it yields CASSSRGYGYTF.

A few counts support this clone. The rearrangement uses TRBV30 and TRBJ1-1; weak D call: TRBD1 (5 bases). Germline V lookup: CDR1 GTSNPN, CDR2 SVGIG (reference sequence). CDR3 length equals 12 residues. Trimming removed 2 bases from V and 10 bases from J, with 14 bases in between. The CDR3 loop is CAWSRASGTAFF. The CDR3 coding sequence is TGTGCCTGGAGTCGGGCCAGCGGGACAGCTTTCTTT.

J is TRBJ1-2 and V is TRBV6-5; D might be TRBD1 (6 bases). The CDR3 spans 16 residues. The V gene's germline CDR1 is MNHEY and CDR2 SVGAGI. Between the trimmed V and J ends, which lost 2 bases and 4 bases, there was a span of 17 bases. CDR3 in amino acids: CASSYLGQRLGYGYTF. The CDR3 DNA follows: TGTGCCAGCAGTTACCTGGGACAACGGCTAGGCTATGGCTACACCTTC.

This clone occurred a few times. This chain uses TRBV18 with TRBJ1-4; 7 bases fit TRBD1. CDR1 KGHSH and CDR2 LQKENI come from the germline V gene. V shed 3 bases, J shed 10 bases, and the junction held 11 bases outside the gene matches. The CDR3 extends over 15 amino acids. CDR3 amino acids: CASSPSRGQPLKLFF. For the CDR3, the DNA is TGTGCCAGCTCACCCTCAAGGGGACAGCCCTTAAAACTGTTTTTT.

This clone was detected only a few times. The V and J genes are TRBV19 and TRBJ1-5; TRBD1 matches at 7 bases. V shed 9 bases and J 5 bases; nucleotides not matched to a gene: 7. The CDR3 length is 13 residues. Germline V gene sequence: CDR1 LNHDA, CDR2 SQIVND (reference sequence). Here the CDR3 DNA reads TGTGCCAGCCTAGGCAGGGGGGATCAGCCCCAGCATTTT. Amino acids: CASLGRGDQPQHF.